What follows describes a single T cell receptor (beta chain). Unmatched junction bases numbered 5, after V lost 0 bases and J lost 4 bases. Germline V gene data show CDR1 as LGHNA and CDR2 as YSLEER. The CDR3 is made up of 17 amino acids. The data were produced by immunoSEQ multiplex PCR, yet TCRdb's version contains in-frame clones alone and is incomplete. The table has about 49,000 clones, just under 95% seen once. The data were taken from a study of OX40 agonist ivuxolimab in advanced cancers. Overall study: A diagnosis of hepatocellular carcinoma, melanoma, renal cell or head and neck cancer was present in dose-escalation patients.

This chain joins TRBV4-3 and TRBJ2-2; 10 bases are a match to TRBD2. The source is an adult with an advanced solid tumor such as melanoma, head and neck, liver or kidney cancer. This material consisted of CD4+ or CD8+ T cells sorted from blood, taken in a trial of the OX40 agonist ivuxolimab. Written as DNA, the CDR3 is TGCGCCAGCAGCCAAGAAGCCCAGCGGGAGGGCACCGGGGAGCTGTTTTTT. Its translation is CASSQEAQREGTGELFF.